Listed below are T cell receptor beta chains from one sample, sequenced in a study of long-term antiretroviral therapy in people with HIV. Only in-frame clones appear in the TCRdb table, and some are missing; sequencing was by immunoSEQ multiplex PCR. Of approximately 12,000 clones listed, roughly 80% are singletons. The sequencing here drew on unsorted PBMCs, taken about 7.9 years after starting antiretroviral therapy. The receptors stem from a man in his fifties or sixties with HIV. Both conserved end residues are part of each CDR3. The D gene is left open where the match is weak. Expanded clones get a size class; other rows say once, few or many, or leave the size out.

clone size	D gene	V gene	J gene	CDR3 protein	CDR3 DNA
.	TRBD1	TRBV29-1	TRBJ1-1	CSVGFVTGDTEAFF	TGCAGCGTTGGTTTCGTGACAGGGGACACTGAAGCTTTCTTT
.	.	TRBV2	TRBJ2-5	CASSPGLPKETQYF	TGTGCCAGCAGCCCGGGACTTCCGAAAGAGACCCAGTACTTC
.	TRBD1	TRBV27	TRBJ2-3	CASSLGTALRILDTQYF	TGTGCCAGCAGCCTCGGGACAGCGCTGAGAATCTTAGATACGCAGTATTTT
.	TRBD1	TRBV6-1	TRBJ1-2	CASSDRTGSNYGYTF	TGTGCCAGCAGTGACCGGACAGGATCTAACTATGGCTACACCTTC
.	TRBD1	TRBV2	TRBJ1-5	CASSLSWTGGNQPQHF	TGTGCCAGCAGTCTCTCCTGGACAGGGGGCAATCAGCCCCAGCATTTT
.	.	TRBV11-2	TRBJ2-7	CASSSMQAFYEQYF	TGTGCCAGCAGCTCGATGCAGGCCTTCTACGAGCAGTACTTC
few	.	TRBV9	TRBJ2-7	CASSLRGISIDEQYF	TGTGCCAGCAGCTTACGAGGGATATCCATCGACGAGCAGTACTTC
.	.	TRBV6-1	TRBJ2-1	CASSEELGPWGEQFF	TGTGCCAGCAGTGAAGAGTTGGGACCCTGGGGTGAGCAGTTCTTC
.	TRBD2	TRBV9	TRBJ2-2	CASSGGGAWGLTGELFF	TGTGCCAGCAGCGGCGGGGGAGCCTGGGGACTTACCGGGGAGCTGTTTTTT
once	.	TRBV27	TRBJ1-1	CASSTPGYRNTEAFF	TGTGCCAGCAGTACCCCAGGGTACCGGAACACTGAAGCTTTCTTT
.	TRBD1	TRBV5-6	TRBJ2-5	CASSLARQGKETQYF	TGTGCCAGCAGCTTGGCCCGACAGGGGAAAGAGACCCAGTACTTC
.	.	TRBV2	TRBJ2-6	CASSAGHRAGANVLTF	TGTGCCAGCAGTGCGGGCCACAGGGCTGGGGCCAACGTCCTGACTTTC
few	.	TRBV7-3	TRBJ1-2	CASSSLGAHGYTF	TGTGCCAGCAGCTCTTTAGGGGCCCATGGCTACACCTTC
.	.	TRBV7-9	TRBJ2-5	CASSSGLVETQYF	TGTGCCAGCAGCTCAGGGTTGGTGGAGACCCAGTACTTC
.	.	TRBV5-6	TRBJ1-2	CASSFGTDNLGGYTF	TGTGCCAGCAGCTTCGGCACGGACAACCTCGGCGGCTACACCTTC
.	TRBD1	TRBV30	TRBJ2-3	CAWSAIVGTGTITDTQYF	TGTGCCTGGAGCGCAATTGTAGGGACAGGGACCATCACAGATACGCAGTATTTT